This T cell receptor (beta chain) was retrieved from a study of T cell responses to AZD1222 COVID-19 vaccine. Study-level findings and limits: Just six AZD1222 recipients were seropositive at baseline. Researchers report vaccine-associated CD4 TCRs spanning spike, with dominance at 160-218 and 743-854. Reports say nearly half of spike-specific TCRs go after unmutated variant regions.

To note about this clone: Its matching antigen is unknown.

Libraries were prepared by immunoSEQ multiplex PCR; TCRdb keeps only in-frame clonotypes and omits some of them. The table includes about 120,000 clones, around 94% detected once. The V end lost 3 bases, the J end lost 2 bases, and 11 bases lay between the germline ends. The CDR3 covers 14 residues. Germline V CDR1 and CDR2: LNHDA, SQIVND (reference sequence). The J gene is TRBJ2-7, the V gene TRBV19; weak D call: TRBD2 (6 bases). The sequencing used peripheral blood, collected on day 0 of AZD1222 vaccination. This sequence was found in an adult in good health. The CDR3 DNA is TGTGCCAGTAGTATTCGGGAGCTCCCCTACGAGCAGTACTTC. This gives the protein CASSIRELPYEQYF.